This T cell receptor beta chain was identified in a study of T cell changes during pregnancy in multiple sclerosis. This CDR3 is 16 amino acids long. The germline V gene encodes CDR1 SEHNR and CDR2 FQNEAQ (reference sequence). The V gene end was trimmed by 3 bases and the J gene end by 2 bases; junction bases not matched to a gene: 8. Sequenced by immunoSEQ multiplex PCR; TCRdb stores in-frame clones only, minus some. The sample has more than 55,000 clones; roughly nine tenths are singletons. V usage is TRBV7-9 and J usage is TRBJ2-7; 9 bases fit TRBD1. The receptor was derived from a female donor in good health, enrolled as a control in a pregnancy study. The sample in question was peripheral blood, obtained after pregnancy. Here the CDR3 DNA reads TGTGCCAGCAGCTTTCCGGGACAGGGTACCCCCTACGAGCAGTACTTC. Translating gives CASSFPGQGTPYEQYF.